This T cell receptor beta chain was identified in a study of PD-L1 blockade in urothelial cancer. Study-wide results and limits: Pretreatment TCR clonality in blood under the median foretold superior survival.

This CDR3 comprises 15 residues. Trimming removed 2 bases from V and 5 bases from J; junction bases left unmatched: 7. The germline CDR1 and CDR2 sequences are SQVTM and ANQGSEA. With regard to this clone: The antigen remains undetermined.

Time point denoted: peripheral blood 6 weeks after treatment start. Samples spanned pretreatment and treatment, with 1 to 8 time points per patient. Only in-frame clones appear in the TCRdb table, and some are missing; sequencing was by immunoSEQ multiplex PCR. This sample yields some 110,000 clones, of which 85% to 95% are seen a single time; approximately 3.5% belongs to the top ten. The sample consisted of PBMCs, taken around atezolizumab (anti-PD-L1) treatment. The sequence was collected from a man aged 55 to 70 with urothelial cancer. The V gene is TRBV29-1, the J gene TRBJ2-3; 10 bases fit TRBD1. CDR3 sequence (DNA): TGCAGCGTTGAAACCCCGGGACAGGGGTTAGATACGCAGTATTTT. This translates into CSVETPGQGLDTQYF.